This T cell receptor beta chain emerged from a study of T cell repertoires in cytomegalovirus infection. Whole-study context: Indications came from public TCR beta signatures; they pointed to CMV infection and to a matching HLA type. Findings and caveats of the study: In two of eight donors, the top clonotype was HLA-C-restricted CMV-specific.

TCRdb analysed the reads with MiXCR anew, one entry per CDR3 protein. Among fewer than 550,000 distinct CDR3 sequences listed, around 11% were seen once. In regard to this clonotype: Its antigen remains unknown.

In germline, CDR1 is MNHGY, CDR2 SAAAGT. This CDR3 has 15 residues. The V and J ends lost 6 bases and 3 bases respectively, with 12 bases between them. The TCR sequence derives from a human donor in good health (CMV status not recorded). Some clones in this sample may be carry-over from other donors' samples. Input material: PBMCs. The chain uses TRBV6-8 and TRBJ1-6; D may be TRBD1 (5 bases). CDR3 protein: CASRPQALYNSPLHF. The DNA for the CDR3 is TGTGCCAGCAGGCCACAGGCTCTCTATAATTCACCCCTCCACTTT.